These 18 T cell receptor beta chains came from one sample sequenced in a study of control samples from healthy donors and cancer patients (dated by TCRdb to 2020 to 2022). Library construction relied on the immunoSEQ multiplex PCR assay. This immuneACCESS table, as held by TCRdb, lists in-frame sequences with V and J called but not all clones. Of the missing ones, under half trace to an unresolved V gene in checked studies; the others have no known cause. Counted in this sample were about 110,000 clones; approximately 90% of them appeared once. 4% to 4.5% of the sample comes from the top ten. Sequenced input: blood. Source of these receptors: a human donor in good health. The donor label of this sample is uncertain.

The V and J genes are TRBV20-1 and TRBJ1-1, with D unresolved. The CDR3 consists of 11 residues. Per the germline V gene, CDR1 is DFQATT and CDR2 is SNEGSKA (reference sequence). The V and J ends lost 5 bases and 6 bases respectively, with 10 bases between them. This CDR3 reads CSAFPGAEAFF. The CDR3 region has the DNA TGCAGTGCTTTTCCGGGCGCTGAAGCTTTCTTT.

This clone appeared a single time. The chain joins TRBV5-1 to TRBJ2-3; unclear D gene. The V end lost 0 bases, the J end lost 2 bases, and 7 bases lay between the germline ends. The CDR3 has 14 residues. Germline V gene data show CDR1 as SGHRS and CDR2 as YFSETQ. The CDR3 region is CASSLGTATDTQYF. The CDR3 coding sequence is TGCGCCAGCAGCTTGGGCACAGCCACAGATACGCAGTATTTT.

This clone was recorded once. The rearrangement uses TRBV24-1 and TRBJ2-2; 8 nucleotides match TRBD1. CDR1 and CDR2 from the germline V gene are KGHDR and SFDVKD. The CDR3 totals 18 residues. V was pared by 4 bases and J by 0 bases, with 9 bases of the junction left unmatched. The chain's CDR3 is CATSDIFIRGPNTGELFF. The CDR3 nucleotides read TGTGCCACCAGTGACATTTTTATCAGGGGGCCGAACACCGGGGAGCTGTTTTTT.

This chain links TRBV19 with TRBJ1-4, with 8 positions matching TRBD1. This CDR3 has 15 amino acids. Trimming removed 4 bases from V and 5 bases from J; junction bases left unmatched: 6. Germline V CDR1 and CDR2: LNHDA, SQIVND (reference sequence). For the CDR3, the DNA is TGTGCCAGTAGTAAAGGTGGACAGGGAAATGAAAAACTGTTTTTT. It yields the protein CASSKGGQGNEKLFF.

This sequence joins TRBV24-1 and TRBJ2-3; no firm D call. This CDR3 has 13 residues. Germline CDR1 is KGHDR and CDR2 is SFDVKD. V lost 2 bases, J lost 5 bases, and 7 bases lay in between. CDR3 in amino acids: CATSDSTEDTQYF. CDR3 nucleotide sequence: TGTGCCACCAGTGATTCAACAGAAGATACGCAGTATTTT.

The CDR3 loop reads CASSIGYEQYF. DNA of the CDR3: TGTGCCAGTAGTATAGGATACGAGCAGTACTTC. The genes are TRBV19 and TRBJ2-7; D remains unclear. V gave up 1 base and J gave up 4 bases, with 2 bases separating them. The CDR3 loop spans 11 amino acids. CDR1 and CDR2 (germline): LNHDA, SQIVND (reference sequence).

The chain uses TRBV6-5 and TRBJ1-6, with D tentatively TRBD1 (6 bases). Germline assignment: CDR1 MNHEY and CDR2 SVGAGI. Trimming shortened V by 7 bases and J by 8 bases, and 12 bases separated the two germline ends. CDR3 length: 13 residues. CDR3 bases: TGTGCCAGCACCCGGACAGAGCATTCACCCCTCCACTTT. Its translation is CASTRTEHSPLHF.

The V gene is TRBV27, the J gene TRBJ2-7; 7 positions match TRBD1. This CDR3 comprises 15 residues. Germline V gene data show CDR1 as MNHEY and CDR2 as SMNVEV (reference sequence). With 9 bases clipped from V and 3 bases from J, the junction kept 14 bases outside the gene matches. The CDR3 bases are TGTGCCAGTAGATACCAACAGGGGAATTACTACGAGCAGTACTTC. Its translation: CASRYQQGNYYEQYF.

The rearrangement uses TRBV2 and TRBJ2-3; possible D gene TRBD1, 6 bases. Trimming stripped 4 bases from V and 3 bases from J, with 11 bases between. Germline CDR1 SNHLY, CDR2 FYNNEI. The CDR3 runs to 14 residues. CDR3 DNA: TGTGCCAGCAGTGGAACAGGGAGAACAGATACGCAGTATTTT. This sequence encodes CASSGTGRTDTQYF. The full variable domain, in which reference TRBV2 and TRBJ2-3 provide the parts outside the CDR3, is EPEVTQTPSHQVTQMGQEVILRCVPISNHLYFYWYRQILGQKVEFLVSFYNNEISEKSEIFDDQFSVERPDGSNFTLKIRSTKLEDSAMYFCASSGTGRTDTQYFGPGTRLTVL.

The rearrangement links TRBV9 to TRBJ2-2; no reliable D call. CDR3 size: 12 residues. Per germline, CDR1 SGDLS and CDR2 YYNGEE. V dropped 4 bases and J dropped 0 bases, with 1 base sitting between them. CDR3 amino acids: CASSTNTGELFF. The CDR3 nucleotides read TGTGCCAGCAGCACGAACACCGGGGAGCTGTTTTTT.

The V and J genes are TRBV9 and TRBJ1-1; TRBD1 is a possible D gene (5 bases). The germline V gene has CDR1 SGDLS and CDR2 YYNGEE. Trimming shortened V by 3 bases and J by 8 bases, and 17 bases separated the two germline ends. The CDR3 runs to 14 residues. This CDR3 is CASSAGAVGREAFF. CDR3 coding DNA: TGTGCCAGCAGCGCTGGGGCGGTGGGGAGAGAAGCTTTCTTT.

The rearrangement joins TRBV6-5 to TRBJ2-5, with D perhaps TRBD1 (5 bases). This CDR3 spans 11 amino acids. V lost 9 bases to trimming and J lost 2 bases, with 7 bases between them. Germline V gene lookup returns CDR1 MNHEY and CDR2 SVGAGI. CDR3 loop: CASNRQETQYF. In DNA, the CDR3 is TGTGCCAGTAACAGGCAAGAGACCCAGTACTTC.

This clone has just one count. The chain joins TRBV27 to TRBJ2-7, with 10 bases fitting TRBD1. This CDR3 spans 14 amino acids. The germline CDR1 and CDR2 sequences are MNHEY and SMNVEV (reference sequence). V lost 6 bases, J lost 3 bases, and 5 bases stayed unmatched. The DNA of the CDR3 is TGTGCCAGCAGAATCTGGACAGGGGGCTACGAGCAGTACTTC. Protein sequence: CASRIWTGGYEQYF.

Of note for this clone: One end of the junction fails to match germline, which may point to a read error. The chain joins TRBV2 to TRBJ1-1; tentative D call: TRBD1 (5 bases). Germline V gives CDR1 SNHLY, CDR2 FYNNEI. CDR3 length equals 14 residues. For the CDR3, the DNA is TGTGCCAGCAGTGAAGATGTGGTTAGCAGGGATTTGTTTTTT. Its translation: CASSEDVVSRDLFF.

V and J are TRBV6-5 and TRBJ1-6; 10 bases fit TRBD1. Germline V gene data show CDR1 as MNHEY and CDR2 as SVGAGI. The CDR3 sequence is 15 residues long. J was trimmed by 8 bases and V by 4 bases; bases with no gene match: 5. The CDR3 region is CASSSRDRGDSPLHF. DNA of the CDR3: TGTGCCAGCAGTTCCCGGGACAGGGGTGATTCACCCCTCCACTTT.

The chain links TRBV7-8 to TRBJ2-7, with 7 positions matching TRBD2. The CDR3 consists of 16 residues. The germline V gene has CDR1 SGHVS and CDR2 FQNEAQ. V lost 7 bases to trimming and J lost 1 base; unmatched junction nucleotides: 13. As DNA, the CDR3 is TGTGCCAGCACCCTTTTGGGCGGGGGTTTATCCTACGAGCAGTACGTC. Translated: CASTLLGGGLSYEQYV.

The chain joins TRBV30 to TRBJ2-7; D unclear. Germline CDR1 is GTSNPN and CDR2 is SVGIG (reference sequence). The CDR3 is 13 amino acids. Between the trimmed V and J ends, which lost 4 bases and 0 bases, there was a span of 10 bases. CDR3: CAWTPQFSYEQYF. The CDR3 DNA follows: TGTGCCTGGACCCCCCAATTCTCCTACGAGCAGTACTTC.

The V and J genes are TRBV3-1 (or the pseudogene TRBV3-2) and TRBJ2-3, with 8 bases that match TRBD2. Per the germline V gene, CDR1 is LGHDT and CDR2 is YNNKEL (reference sequence). Trimming removed 4 bases from V and 7 bases from J; junction bases left unmatched: 7. The CDR3 loop spans 14 amino acids. CDR3 loop: CASSLSGDTYTQYF. The CDR3 region has the DNA TGTGCCAGCAGCCTTAGCGGGGATACTTATACGCAGTATTTT.